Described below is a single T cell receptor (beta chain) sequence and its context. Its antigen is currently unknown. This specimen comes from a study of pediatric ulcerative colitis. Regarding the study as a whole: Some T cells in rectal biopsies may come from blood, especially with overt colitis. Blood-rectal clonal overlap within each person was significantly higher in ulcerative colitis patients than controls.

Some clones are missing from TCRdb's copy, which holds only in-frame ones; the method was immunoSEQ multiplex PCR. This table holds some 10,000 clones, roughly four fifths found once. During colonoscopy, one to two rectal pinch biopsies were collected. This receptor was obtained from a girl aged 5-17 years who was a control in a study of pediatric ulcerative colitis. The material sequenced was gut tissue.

The CDR3 spells CASRRQGGGTEAFF. The CDR3 DNA follows: TGTGCCAGCAGGCGACAGGGAGGAGGCACTGAAGCTTTCTTT. The chain carries TRBV28 and TRBJ1-1, with 7 bases lining up with TRBD1. The germline gives CDR1 MDHEN, CDR2 SYDVKM. V was clipped by 6 bases and J by 4 bases; unmatched bases: 8. The CDR3 consists of 14 residues. The full variable domain, completed using reference TRBV28 and TRBJ1-1, is DVKVTQSSRYLVKRTGEKVFLECVQDMDHENMFWYRQDPGLGLRLIYFSYDVKMKEKGDIPEGYSVSREKKERFSLILESASTNQTSMYLCASRRQGGGTEAFFGQGTRLTVV.